Reported below is one T cell receptor (beta chain). This specimen comes from a study of blood T cell repertoires in COVID-19. The wider study: Sources were T cells, B-cell-depleted T cells, or PBMCs; the material itself was cDNA or gDNA.

This table comes from immunoSEQ multiplex PCR, and its TCRdb copy is limited to in-frame clones, with some not included. This sample has some 490,000 clones, with approximately 86% found just once. CDR3 size: 12 residues. Per germline, CDR1 KGHDR and CDR2 SFDVKD. The V segment lost 4 bases and the J segment 9 bases; nucleotides outside the gene matches: 2. The V and J genes are TRBV24-1 and TRBJ1-2, with 9 bases that match TRBD1. This clonotype was obtained from a woman aged 55 to 70 who had recovered from COVID-19. The sample was PBMCs or T cells enriched from blood (not recorded which). The CDR3 DNA follows: TGTGCCACCAGTGAAGGACAGGGGAGCTACACCTTC. It is translated as CATSEGQGSYTF.